This TCR beta chain is drawn from a study of blood T cell repertoires in COVID-19. About the research overall: T cells, B-cell-depleted T cells, or PBMCs provided the cDNA or gDNA that served as material.

Original processing methods: Reference gene primer amplification gave estimated nucleated cell counts. The assay was immunoSEQ multiplex PCR, and TCRdb's table has in-frame clones only and misses some. That table gives V, J and clone size, and the DNA gave D and trimming. This sample carries about 200,000 clones, 82% of them seen once, and the ten largest clones take around 5.5%. Participants came from 24 US areas, aged roughly 18 to 100 years. Each participant's cohort was designated according to participant-reported clinical history. Deletions cut 4 bases from V and 7 bases from J, with 19 bases between. This CDR3 is built from 15 residues. CDR1 and CDR2 (germline): LGHNA, YSLEER.

Sequenced: PBMCs or T cells enriched from blood (not recorded which). This receptor was identified in a woman aged 55-69 years with acute COVID-19. This sequence joins TRBV4-3 and TRBJ2-5; no clear D. The chain's CDR3 is CASSPSKRNHPTQYF. The CDR3 DNA follows: TGCGCCAGCAGCCCCTCGAAGCGAAATCATCCGACCCAGTACTTC.